This T cell receptor (beta chain) comes out of a study of graft-versus-host responses after intestinal transplantation. General study points: Within the allografts of patients who had graft-donor T cell macrochimerism, graft-versus-host to host-versus-graft clonal ratios were high. Association was observed between peak circulating GvH clone levels and early post-transplant HvG declines. GvH clones turned up in recipient marrow; some had shown up first in ileum or blood.

Looked up from germline, CDR1 is MDHEN and CDR2 is SYDVKM. Trimming pared 9 bases from V and 3 bases from J, leaving 24 bases between. The CDR3 loop spans 17 amino acids. The count of this clone is one. The antigen is unknown. Sequenced by immunoSEQ multiplex PCR; TCRdb stores in-frame clones only, minus some. The sample contains 11,000 or so clones, roughly nine tenths of which appear only once. Specified time point: postoperative day 105 after intestinal transplantation (dayNNNN = postoperative day). The material sequenced was PBMCs, taken 105 days after intestinal transplantation. The clonotype was recovered from a human patient who received an intestinal transplant, so some T cells may come from the graft donor. The rearrangement joins TRBV28 to TRBJ1-5, with a tentative D call TRBD1 (6 bases). The CDR3 DNA follows: TGTGCCAGGATACTCGGACAGAAGGGGAAGGCCAATCAGCCCCAGCATTTT. Translating it yields CARILGQKGKANQPQHF.